A selection of T cell receptor beta chains follows, all from one sample in a study of Graves' ophthalmopathy and Graves' hyperthyroidism. TCRdb redid the calling of the multiplex PCR reads with MiXCR, one entry per CDR3 protein. The repertoire includes approximately 460,000 distinct CDR3 sequences, approximately 15% of them detected once, and approximately 9.8% sits in the top ten. The sequenced material came from blood. The receptors originated from a woman aged 30 to 39 with Graves' ophthalmopathy. The CDR3 runs from the conserved cysteine through the conserved F or W. Each record gives: D gene, J gene, clone size, V gene, CDR3 DNA, CDR3 protein. A D gene is named only where the DNA matches it firmly. Some rows have no size entry. The others give once, few or many, or a class for an expanded clone.

. TRBJ1-2 many TRBV15 TGTGCCACCAGCAGAGCAGGGATCTCTGGCTACACCTTC CATSRAGISGYTF
. TRBJ2-2 many TRBV12-3/TRBV12-4 TGTGCCAGCAGCAACAGGGTTACCGGGGAGCTGTTTTTT CASSNRVTGELFF
. TRBJ1-6 many TRBV20-1 TGCAGTGCTAGGGACAGAAATTCACCCCTCCACTTT CSARDRNSPLHF
. TRBJ2-5 many TRBV6-1 TGTGCCAGCAGTGAAGGGCGCGGCGGGGAGACCCAGTACTTC CASSEGRGGETQYF
. TRBJ1-1 many TRBV6-1 TGTGCCATCACCCACAGGGAGAACACTGAAGCTTTCTTT CAITHRENTEAFF
TRBD1 TRBJ1-5 many TRBV4-1 TGCGCCAGCAGCCACTCAAGGACAGGCGGTAGCAATCAGCCCCAGCATTTT CASSHSRTGGSNQPQHF
. TRBJ1-1 . TRBV4-2 TGTGCCAGCAGCCTATCATATAGCCCCGGAGGGACTGAAGCTTTCTTT CASSLSYSPGGTEAFF
TRBD1 TRBJ1-2 many TRBV6-1 TGTGCCAGCAGAGGGACAGGGGAGTCGGAGGGCTACACCTTC CASRGTGESEGYTF
TRBD2 TRBJ2-4 many TRBV20-1 TGCAGTGCTCCACTAGCGGACCTAGCCAAAAACATTCAGTACTTC CSAPLADLAKNIQYF
. TRBJ1-3 many TRBV6-5 TGTGCCAGCAGTTTGGGCGGGTTTGGCTCTGGAAACACCATATATTTT CASSLGGFGSGNTIYF
TRBD1 TRBJ1-1 many TRBV5-1 TGCGCCAGCAGCCCCGCGACAGGGGATATGAACACTGAAGCTTTCTTT CASSPATGDMNTEAFF